This TCR beta chain was sequenced during a study of cytomegalovirus exposure and HLA in healthy donors. Background on the study: An earlier analysis identified 110 million or so unique TCR beta sequences in approximately 170 million T cells. General study results and limits: The authors listed 150 to 200 TCR beta chains as cytomegalovirus-associated. Among TCR beta chains of equal frequency, HLA-associated ones were more clonally expanded in a later analysis.

In regard to this clone: Antigen unknown.

V was clipped by 7 bases and J by 1 base, with 11 bases between them. The CDR3 is 12 residues long. The germline V gene encodes CDR1 SQVTM and CDR2 ANQGSEA. A multiplex PCR was run with 60 Vbeta primers and 13 Jbeta primers. Here immunoSEQ multiplex PCR was the method, and the copy in TCRdb shows in-frame clones only, minus some. Of about 98,000 clones in the sample, roughly 76% were seen once. V gene TRBV29-1 combines with J gene TRBJ2-7, with D possibly being TRBD2 (6 bases). The sample consisted of PBMCs. The receptor was isolated from a human donor in good health. The CDR3 DNA reads as TGCAGCGCTGGCGGGAATTCCTACGAGCAGTACTTC. It translates to CSAGGNSYEQYF.